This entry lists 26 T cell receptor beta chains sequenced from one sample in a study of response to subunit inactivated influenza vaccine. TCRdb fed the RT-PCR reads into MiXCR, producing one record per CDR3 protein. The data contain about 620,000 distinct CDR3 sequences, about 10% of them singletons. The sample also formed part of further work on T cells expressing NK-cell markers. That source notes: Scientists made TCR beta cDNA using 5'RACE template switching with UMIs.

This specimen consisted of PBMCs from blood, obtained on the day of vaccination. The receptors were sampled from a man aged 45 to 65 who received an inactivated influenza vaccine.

The CDR3 DNA is TGCGCCAGCAGCTCCCTTACGGCCGAGCAGTTCTTC. Translated, it gives CASSSLTAEQFF. V is TRBV5-1 and J is TRBJ2-1; D ambiguous. This CDR3 spans 12 amino acids. Germline V CDR1 and CDR2: SGHRS, YFSETQ. Trimming shortened V by 3 bases and J by 10 bases, and 11 bases separated the two germline ends. Combining the CDR3 with reference TRBV5-1 and TRBJ2-1 gives the whole variable domain KAGVTQTPRYLIKTRGQQVTLSCSPISGHRSVSWYQQTPGQGLQFLFEYFSETQRNKGNFPGRFSGRQFSNSRSEMNVSTLELGDSALYLCASSSLTAEQFFGPGTRLTVL.

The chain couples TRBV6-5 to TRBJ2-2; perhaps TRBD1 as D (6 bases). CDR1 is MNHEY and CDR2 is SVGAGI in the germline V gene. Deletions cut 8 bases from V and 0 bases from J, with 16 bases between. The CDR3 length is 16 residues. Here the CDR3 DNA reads TGTGCCAGCCGTTCGTCCGGACAGCCGAACACCGGGGAGCTGTTTTTT. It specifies CASRSSGQPNTGELFF.

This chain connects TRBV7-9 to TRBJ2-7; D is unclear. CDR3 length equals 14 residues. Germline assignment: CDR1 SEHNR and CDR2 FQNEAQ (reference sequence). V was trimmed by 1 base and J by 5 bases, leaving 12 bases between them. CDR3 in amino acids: CASSLEGDLDEQYF. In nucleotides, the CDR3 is TGTGCCAGCAGCTTAGAAGGCGATTTGGACGAGCAGTACTTC. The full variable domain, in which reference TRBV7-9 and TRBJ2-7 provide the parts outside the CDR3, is DTGVSQNPRHKITKRGQNVTFRCDPISEHNRLYWYRQTLGQGPEFLTYFQNEAQLEKSRLLSDRFSAERPKGSFSTLEIQRTEQGDSAMYLCASSLEGDLDEQYFGPGTRLTVT.

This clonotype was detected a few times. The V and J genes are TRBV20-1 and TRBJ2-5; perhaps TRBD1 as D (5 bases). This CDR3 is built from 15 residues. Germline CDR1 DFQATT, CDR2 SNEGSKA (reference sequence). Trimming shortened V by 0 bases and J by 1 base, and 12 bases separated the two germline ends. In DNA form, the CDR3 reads TGCAGTGCTAGAGAGTCGGGCAGGGCCCAAGAGACCCAGTACTTC. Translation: CSARESGRAQETQYF.

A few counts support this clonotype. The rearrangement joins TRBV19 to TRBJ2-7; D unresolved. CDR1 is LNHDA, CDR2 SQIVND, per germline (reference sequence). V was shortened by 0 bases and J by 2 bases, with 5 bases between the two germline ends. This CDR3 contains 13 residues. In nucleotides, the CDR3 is TGTGCCAGTAGTATAGATGGGACCTACGAGCAGTACTTC. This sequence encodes CASSIDGTYEQYF.

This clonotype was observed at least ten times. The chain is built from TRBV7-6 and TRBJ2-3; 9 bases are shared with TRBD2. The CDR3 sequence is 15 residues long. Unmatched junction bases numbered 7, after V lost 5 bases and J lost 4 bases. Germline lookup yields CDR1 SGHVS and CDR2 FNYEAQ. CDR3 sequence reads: CASSPGTSFSDTQYF. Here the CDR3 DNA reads TGTGCCAGCAGCCCCGGGACTAGCTTTTCAGATACGCAGTATTTT.

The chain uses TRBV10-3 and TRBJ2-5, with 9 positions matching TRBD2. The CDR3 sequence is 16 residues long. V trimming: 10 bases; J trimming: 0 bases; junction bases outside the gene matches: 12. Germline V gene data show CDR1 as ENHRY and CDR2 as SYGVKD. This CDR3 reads CATARFERGDQETQYF. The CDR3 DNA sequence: TGTGCCACCGCAAGGTTCGAGCGGGGGGACCAAGAGACCCAGTACTTC.

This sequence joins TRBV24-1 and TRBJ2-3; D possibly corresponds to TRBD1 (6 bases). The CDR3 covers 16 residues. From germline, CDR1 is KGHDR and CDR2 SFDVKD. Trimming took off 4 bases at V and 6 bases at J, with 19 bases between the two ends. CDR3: CATSDATGRFSDTQYF. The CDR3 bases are TGTGCCACCAGTGACGCCACAGGGAGATTTTCGGATACGCAGTATTTT.

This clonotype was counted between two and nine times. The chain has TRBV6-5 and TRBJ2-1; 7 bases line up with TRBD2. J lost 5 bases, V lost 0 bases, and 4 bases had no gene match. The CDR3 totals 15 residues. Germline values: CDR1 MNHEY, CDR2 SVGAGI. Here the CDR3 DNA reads TGTGCCAGCAGTTACTCGCGGGGGTTCGACAATGAGCAGTTCTTC. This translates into CASSYSRGFDNEQFF.

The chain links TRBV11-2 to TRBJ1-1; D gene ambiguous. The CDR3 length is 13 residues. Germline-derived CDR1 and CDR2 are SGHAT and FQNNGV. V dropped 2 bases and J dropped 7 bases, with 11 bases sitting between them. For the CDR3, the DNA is TGTGCCAGCAGCTTATTCGGTCGGAATGAAGCTTTCTTT. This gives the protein CASSLFGRNEAFF.

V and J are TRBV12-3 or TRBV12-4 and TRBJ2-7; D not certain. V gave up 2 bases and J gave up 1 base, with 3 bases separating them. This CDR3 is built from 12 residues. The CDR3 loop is CASSLFSYEQYF. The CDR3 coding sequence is TGTGCCAGCAGTTTATTTTCCTACGAGCAGTACTTC.

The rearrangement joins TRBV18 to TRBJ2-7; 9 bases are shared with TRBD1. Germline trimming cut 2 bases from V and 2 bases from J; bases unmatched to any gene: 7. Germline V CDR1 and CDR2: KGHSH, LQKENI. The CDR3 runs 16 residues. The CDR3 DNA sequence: TGTGCCAGCTCACCAACAAGGGACAGGGTTGCCTACGAGCAGTACTTC. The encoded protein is CASSPTRDRVAYEQYF.

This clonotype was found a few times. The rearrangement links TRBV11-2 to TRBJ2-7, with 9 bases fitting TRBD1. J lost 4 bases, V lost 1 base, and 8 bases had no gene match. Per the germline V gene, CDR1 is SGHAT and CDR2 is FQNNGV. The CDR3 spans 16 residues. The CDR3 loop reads CASSLAKGQGSYEQYF. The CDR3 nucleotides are TGTGCCAGCAGCTTAGCCAAAGGACAGGGGTCATACGAGCAGTACTTC.

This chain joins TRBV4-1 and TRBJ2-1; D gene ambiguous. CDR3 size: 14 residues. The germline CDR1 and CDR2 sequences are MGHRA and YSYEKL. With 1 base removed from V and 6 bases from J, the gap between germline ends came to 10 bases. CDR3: CASSQVGSANEQFF. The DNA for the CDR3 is TGCGCCAGCAGCCAAGTCGGCTCCGCCAATGAGCAGTTCTTC.

For the CDR3, the DNA is TGTGCCAGCAGCCCATGGGAGCGGGGGCTCACAGATACGCAGTATTTT. Translation: CASSPWERGLTDTQYF. This chain joins TRBV6-1 and TRBJ2-3, with TRBD2 matching over 8 bases. V lost 6 bases, J lost 2 bases, and 10 bases stayed unmatched. CDR3 length equals 16 residues. CDR1 is MNHNS and CDR2 is SASEGT in the germline V gene.

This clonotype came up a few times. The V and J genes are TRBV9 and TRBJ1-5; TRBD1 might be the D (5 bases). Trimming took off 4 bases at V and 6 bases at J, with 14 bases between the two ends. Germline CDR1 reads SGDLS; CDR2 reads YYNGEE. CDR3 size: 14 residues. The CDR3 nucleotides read TGTGCCAGCAGCCCTCGAGGGGTGGGTCAGCCCCAGCATTTT. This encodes CASSPRGVGQPQHF.

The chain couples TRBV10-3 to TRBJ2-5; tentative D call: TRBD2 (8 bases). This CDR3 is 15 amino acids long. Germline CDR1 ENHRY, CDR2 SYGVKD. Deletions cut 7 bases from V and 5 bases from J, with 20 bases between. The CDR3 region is CAINMKQGTRETQYF. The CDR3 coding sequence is TGTGCCATCAACATGAAACAGGGGACTAGGGAGACCCAGTACTTC.

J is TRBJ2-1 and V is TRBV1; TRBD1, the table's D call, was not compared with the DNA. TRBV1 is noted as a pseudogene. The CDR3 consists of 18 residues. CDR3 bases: TGCACCAGCAGCCAAGATAGGAAGGGACCGGGTGCGTACAATGAGCAGTTCTTC. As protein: CTSSQDRKGPGAYNEQFF.

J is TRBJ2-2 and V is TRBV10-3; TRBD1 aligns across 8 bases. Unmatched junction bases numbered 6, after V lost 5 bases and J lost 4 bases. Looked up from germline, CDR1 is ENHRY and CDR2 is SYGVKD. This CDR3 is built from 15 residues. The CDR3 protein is CAISPRQGTTGELFF. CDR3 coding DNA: TGTGCCATCAGTCCCCGACAGGGGACCACCGGGGAGCTGTTTTTT.

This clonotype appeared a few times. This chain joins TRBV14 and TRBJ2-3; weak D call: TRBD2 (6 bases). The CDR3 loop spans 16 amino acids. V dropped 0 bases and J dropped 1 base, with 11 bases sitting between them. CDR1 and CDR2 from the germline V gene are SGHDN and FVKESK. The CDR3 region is CASSQDRGTRTDTQYF. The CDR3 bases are TGTGCCAGCAGCCAAGATCGGGGGACCCGCACAGATACGCAGTATTTT.

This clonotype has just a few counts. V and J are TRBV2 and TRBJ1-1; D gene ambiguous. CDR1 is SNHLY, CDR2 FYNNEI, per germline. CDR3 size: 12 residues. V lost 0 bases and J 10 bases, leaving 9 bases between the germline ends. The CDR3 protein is CASSEATVTAFF. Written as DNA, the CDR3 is TGTGCCAGCAGTGAAGCTACCGTGACAGCTTTCTTT.

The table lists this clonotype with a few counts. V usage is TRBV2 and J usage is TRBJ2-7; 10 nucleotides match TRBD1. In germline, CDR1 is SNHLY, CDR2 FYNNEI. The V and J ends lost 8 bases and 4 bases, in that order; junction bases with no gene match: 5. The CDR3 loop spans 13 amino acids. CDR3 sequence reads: CASATGGGYEQYF. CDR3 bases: TGTGCCAGCGCGACAGGGGGCGGGTACGAGCAGTACTTC.

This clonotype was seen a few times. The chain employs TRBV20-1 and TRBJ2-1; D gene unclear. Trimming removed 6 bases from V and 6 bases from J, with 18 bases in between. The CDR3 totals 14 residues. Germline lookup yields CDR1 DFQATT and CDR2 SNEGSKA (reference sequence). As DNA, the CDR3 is TGCAGTGCAACAGATGGTTCTGACATCAATGAGCAGTTCTTC. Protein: CSATDGSDINEQFF.

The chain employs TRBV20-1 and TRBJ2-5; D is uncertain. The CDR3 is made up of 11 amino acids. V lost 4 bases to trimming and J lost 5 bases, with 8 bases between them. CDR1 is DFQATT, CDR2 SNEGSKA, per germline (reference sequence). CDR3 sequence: CSANIQETQYF. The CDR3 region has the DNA TGCAGTGCTAATATCCAGGAGACCCAGTACTTC.

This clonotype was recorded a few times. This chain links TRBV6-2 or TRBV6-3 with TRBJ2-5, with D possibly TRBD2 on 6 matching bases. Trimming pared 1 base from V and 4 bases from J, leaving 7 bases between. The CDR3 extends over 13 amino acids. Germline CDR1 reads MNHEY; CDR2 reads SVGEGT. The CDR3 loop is CASSYFGGETQYF. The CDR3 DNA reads TGTGCCAGCAGTTACTTCGGGGGAGAGACCCAGTACTTC.

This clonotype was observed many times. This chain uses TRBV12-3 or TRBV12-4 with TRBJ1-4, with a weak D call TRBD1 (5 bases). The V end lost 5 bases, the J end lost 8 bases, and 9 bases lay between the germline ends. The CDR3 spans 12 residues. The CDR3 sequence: CASSPGTEKLFF. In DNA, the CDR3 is TGTGCCAGCAGTCCTGGGACCGAAAAACTGTTTTTT.